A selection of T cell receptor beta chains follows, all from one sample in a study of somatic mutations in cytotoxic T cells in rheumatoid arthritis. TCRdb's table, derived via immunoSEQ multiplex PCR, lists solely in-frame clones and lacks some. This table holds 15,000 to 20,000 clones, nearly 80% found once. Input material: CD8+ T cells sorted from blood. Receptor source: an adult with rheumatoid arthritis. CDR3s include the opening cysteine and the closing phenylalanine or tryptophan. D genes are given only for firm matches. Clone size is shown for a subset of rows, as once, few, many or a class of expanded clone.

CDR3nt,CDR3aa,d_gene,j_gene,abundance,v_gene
TGTGCCAGCAGCTTGGTTGGGAGTTGGGAGACCCAGTACTTC,CASSLVGSWETQYF,.,TRBJ2-5,.,TRBV5-6
TGTGCCAGCAGCCCCCGAACCAAGACTGAAGCTTTCTTT,CASSPRTKTEAFF,.,TRBJ1-1,.,TRBV7-9
TGTGCCAGCAGCTTACTTTCTAGCGGGAGGGACTACGAGCAGTACTTC,CASSLLSSGRDYEQYF,TRBD2,TRBJ2-7,.,TRBV7-9
TGTGCCAGTAGCTTGGGGTGGGGACAGAGATACTACGAGCAGTACTTC,CASSLGWGQRYYEQYF,TRBD1,TRBJ2-7,medium-sized,TRBV19
TGTGCCAGCAGCTTAGGGGGACTAGCGGGAGCGAGATCCTACAATGAGCAGTTCTTC,CASSLGGLAGARSYNEQFF,TRBD2,TRBJ2-1,.,TRBV7-6
TGTGCCAGCAGCCCCCGGGAGTCTGAGCAGTTCTTC,CASSPRESEQFF,.,TRBJ2-1,.,TRBV13
TGTGCCAGCAGCTTAGTGGGTGATACGCAGTATTTT,CASSLVGDTQYF,.,TRBJ2-3,few,TRBV7-2
TGTGCCAGCAGATACAGTGCTTCAAGTTGGGAGCAGTTCTTC,CASRYSASSWEQFF,.,TRBJ2-1,.,TRBV6-5
TGTGCCAGTAGTACCGGACAGTTACCGGGCTACACCTTC,CASSTGQLPGYTF,.,TRBJ1-2,.,TRBV19
TGTGCCAGCAGTTTCGTAGGCCCCGAGCAGTACTTC,CASSFVGPEQYF,.,TRBJ2-7,.,TRBV28
TGTGCCAGCAGCCAGGGGATAACCCAGTACTTC,CASSQGITQYF,.,TRBJ2-5,.,TRBV14
TGCAGCGTTGTGGGACCCACCGAAGCCTTC,CSVVGPTEAF,.,TRBJ1-2,few,TRBV29-1
TGTGCCAGTAGTATAAGCCCGACTAGCGGTCTGGGGACCCAGTACTTC,CASSISPTSGLGTQYF,TRBD2,TRBJ2-5,few,TRBV19
TGTGCCAGCAGTTATGGCAGAGGACCCCTCCAAGTCCTGACTTTC,CASSYGRGPLQVLTF,.,TRBJ2-6,.,TRBV27
TGTGCCAGCAGCTCCGGGGCCGACTACGAGCAGTACTTC,CASSSGADYEQYF,.,TRBJ2-7,.,TRBV7-6
TGTGCCAGCAGACTTAGCGGCCCGAGCTCCTACAATGAGCAGTTCTTC,CASRLSGPSSYNEQFF,.,TRBJ2-1,.,TRBV27
TGTGCCAGCAGTGCCGGGACAGGGAACTTCTGGAATCAGCCCCAGCATTTT,CASSAGTGNFWNQPQHF,TRBD1,TRBJ1-5,.,TRBV6-1
TGTGCCAGCAGCATCCGGGACGGACCATACGAGCAGTACTTC,CASSIRDGPYEQYF,.,TRBJ2-7,.,TRBV5-5
TGTGCCAGCAGCTTAGGTTTCGGAACTGAAGCTTTCTTT,CASSLGFGTEAFF,.,TRBJ1-1,few,TRBV5-6
TGCGCCAGCAGTGAGTTGTCAGCATACGAGCAGTACTTC,CASSELSAYEQYF,.,TRBJ2-7,.,TRBV10-2
TGTGCCAGCAGCCAAAGGACTAGCGGGAGTGATACGCAGTATTTT,CASSQRTSGSDTQYF,TRBD2,TRBJ2-3,.,TRBV4-2
TGTGCCAGCACCTACAGCGCTCGGGCGATCTACGAGCAGTACTTC,CASTYSARAIYEQYF,.,TRBJ2-7,.,TRBV7-9
TGTGCCAGCAGCTTAGCGGTGCGCACAGATACGCAGTATTTT,CASSLAVRTDTQYF,.,TRBJ2-3,.,TRBV7-9
TGTGCCAGCAGCCCTTGGGAGCGGTCCTACAATGAGCAGTTCTTC,CASSPWERSYNEQFF,.,TRBJ2-1,once,TRBV5-5
TGTGCCAGCAGCCGACAGGGTAGCAATCAGCCCCAGCATTTT,CASSRQGSNQPQHF,TRBD1,TRBJ1-5,.,TRBV27
TGTGCCAGCAGCTCGCCCCATGGGACTAGCGGGAGTCAGTTAGATACGCAGTATTTT,CASSSPHGTSGSQLDTQYF,TRBD2,TRBJ2-3,once,TRBV13
TGCGCCAGCAGCCAAGAAGGAGGGAACACTGAAGCTTTCTTT,CASSQEGGNTEAFF,.,TRBJ1-1,.,TRBV4-1
TGTGCCAGCACAGAGAGATCTACAGGGGGAAGGGGCTACACCTTC,CASTERSTGGRGYTF,TRBD1,TRBJ1-2,.,TRBV27
TGTGCCAGCAGCTTAGCGGGACAGGGGGCCTCCTACGAGCAGTACTTC,CASSLAGQGASYEQYF,TRBD1,TRBJ2-7,.,TRBV11-2
TGTGCCAGCAGCTTATCTACTTCGGCTAGCTCCTACGAGCAGTACTTC,CASSLSTSASSYEQYF,.,TRBJ2-7,.,TRBV7-9
TGTGCCAGCAGCCTGGGACAAAACCAAGAGACCCAGTACTTC,CASSLGQNQETQYF,.,TRBJ2-5,.,TRBV6-5
TGTGCCAGCAGCTTAGTTGTGGCCCACGAGCAGTACTTC,CASSLVVAHEQYF,.,TRBJ2-7,.,TRBV7-9
TGTGCCAGCGATAGAGACCGAATTTATAGCAATCAGCCCCAGCATTTT,CASDRDRIYSNQPQHF,.,TRBJ1-5,few,TRBV28
TGTGCCAGCAGCGGTGGAAGGGGGGCCTACGAGCAGTACTTC,CASSGGRGAYEQYF,.,TRBJ2-7,once,TRBV5-4
TGCAGCGTTGAAGGCAGGGTACAAGATGGCTACACCTTC,CSVEGRVQDGYTF,.,TRBJ1-2,.,TRBV29-1
TGTGCCAGCAGTTTAGATGGTTGGAGACAGCCGCTTAAGGAATCACCCCTCCACTTT,CASSLDGWRQPLKESPLHF,.,TRBJ1-6,.,TRBV28
TGTGCCAGTAGTATCTTGGCGGGGACAGATACGCAGTATTTT,CASSILAGTDTQYF,.,TRBJ2-3,.,TRBV19
TGTGCCAGCAGTGAAATCCAGGTGAGCTCCTACGAGCAGTACTTC,CASSEIQVSSYEQYF,.,TRBJ2-7,.,TRBV6-1
TGTGCCAGCAGCCCCCAAGGTTCGTATGAGCAGTTCTTC,CASSPQGSYEQFF,.,TRBJ2-1,.,TRBV11-3
TGTGCCAGCAGTAGGGACACCTTTTACGAGCAGTACTTC,CASSRDTFYEQYF,.,TRBJ2-7,once,TRBV2
TGTGCCAGCAGTGACCCCAGGGGAGATGGCTACACCTTC,CASSDPRGDGYTF,.,TRBJ1-2,few,TRBV2
TGCGCCAGCAGCCTAGGGAAAGGTTACGGCTACACCTTC,CASSLGKGYGYTF,.,TRBJ1-2,.,TRBV4-1
TGTGCCAGTAGTATAGATCGGGCGGCAGGGAGCGGCTACACCTTC,CASSIDRAAGSGYTF,.,TRBJ1-2,.,TRBV19
TGTGCCAGTAGTAGTAGCGGGGACAGCTCCTACAATGAGCAGTTCTTC,CASSSSGDSSYNEQFF,.,TRBJ2-1,.,TRBV19
TGCGCCAGCAGCCAAGATATCTATTCCGGGGAGCTGTTTTTT,CASSQDIYSGELFF,.,TRBJ2-2,.,TRBV4-3
TGCGCCAGCAGCTTCGGGAACGGGATATACGAGCAGTACTTC,CASSFGNGIYEQYF,.,TRBJ2-7,few,TRBV5-1